This is a list of T cell receptor beta chains from one sample in a study of blood T cells in healthy people across ages. TCRdb re-called the 5' RACE reads with MiXCR, one entry per CDR3 protein. The sample contains around 600,000 distinct CDR3 sequences, around 48% of which appear only once. The source material was blood. These receptors all come from a man older than 75 in good health. Both conserved end residues are part of each CDR3. The order of the fields is D gene, clone size, J gene, V gene, CDR3 DNA, CDR3 protein. A D gene is named only where the DNA matches it firmly. Only some rows state a clone size, as once, few, many or a class for expanded clones.

d_gene: .
abundance: few
j_gene: TRBJ2-3
v_gene: TRBV20-1
CDR3nt: TGCAGTGCGGTGGAGCAAACAGATACGCAGTATTTT
CDR3aa: CSAVEQTDTQYF

d_gene: TRBD1
abundance: .
j_gene: TRBJ2-1
v_gene: TRBV5-1
CDR3nt: TGCGCCAGCAGGTTTATGGACAGGGGGAATGAGCAGTTCTTC
CDR3aa: CASRFMDRGNEQFF

d_gene: TRBD1
abundance: many
j_gene: TRBJ1-4
v_gene: TRBV6-6
CDR3nt: TGTGCCAGCAGCCTCCTCCCCCGGACAGGTCTTGAAAAACTGTTTTTT
CDR3aa: CASSLLPRTGLEKLFF

d_gene: .
abundance: few
j_gene: TRBJ2-3
v_gene: TRBV20-1
CDR3nt: TGCAGTGCCCCCGAGGAGGCAGATACGCAGTATTTT
CDR3aa: CSAPEEADTQYF

d_gene: .
abundance: .
j_gene: TRBJ2-3
v_gene: TRBV18
CDR3nt: TGTGCCAGCTCACCGACAGGCCATAGCACAGATACGCAGTATTTT
CDR3aa: CASSPTGHSTDTQYF

d_gene: TRBD2
abundance: .
j_gene: TRBJ2-7
v_gene: TRBV27
CDR3nt: TGTGCCAGCAGTTCTGGTAGACTAGCGGGAGGCGAGCAGTACTTC
CDR3aa: CASSSGRLAGGEQYF

d_gene: .
abundance: many
j_gene: TRBJ2-5
v_gene: TRBV6-5
CDR3nt: TGTGCCAGCAGTTACTCGTTCAGGCGGCAAGAGACCCAGTACTTC
CDR3aa: CASSYSFRRQETQYF

d_gene: TRBD2
abundance: .
j_gene: TRBJ2-7
v_gene: TRBV20-1
CDR3nt: TGCAGTGCCCCTACCGGGACTAGCGGGAGGGGGAGCGAGCAGTACTTC
CDR3aa: CSAPTGTSGRGSEQYF

d_gene: TRBD2
abundance: many
j_gene: TRBJ2-7
v_gene: TRBV7-2
CDR3nt: TGTGCCAGCAGCCGGGACTACAATCCCGCCTACGAGCAGTACTTC
CDR3aa: CASSRDYNPAYEQYF

d_gene: TRBD1
abundance: .
j_gene: TRBJ2-7
v_gene: TRBV20-1
CDR3nt: TGCAGTGCTAGGCCCGGGACAGGGGTATACGAGCAGTACTTC
CDR3aa: CSARPGTGVYEQYF

d_gene: TRBD1
abundance: few
j_gene: TRBJ2-5
v_gene: TRBV4-3
CDR3nt: TGCGCCAGCAGCTCTCTTGACCTACAGGGGCCGTTGGAGGAGCAGTACTTC
CDR3aa: CASSSLDLQGPLEEQYF

d_gene: .
abundance: .
j_gene: TRBJ1-2
v_gene: TRBV9
CDR3nt: TGTGCCCGGAGTGGCTACACCTTC
CDR3aa: CARSGYTF

d_gene: .
abundance: .
j_gene: TRBJ1-2
v_gene: TRBV12-3/TRBV12-4
CDR3nt: TGTGCCAGCAGTCGAACCGGGATTTCCCGGGACTATGGCTACACCTTC
CDR3aa: CASSRTGISRDYGYTF

d_gene: .
abundance: .
j_gene: TRBJ1-2
v_gene: TRBV6-2/TRBV6-3
CDR3nt: TGTGCCAGCAGTTACTCAACGCTTAGGAATGGCTACACCTTC
CDR3aa: CASSYSTLRNGYTF

d_gene: .
abundance: few
j_gene: TRBJ2-4
v_gene: TRBV15
CDR3nt: TGTGCCACCAGCAGAGATTCAGAGCTAGCCAAAAACATTCAGTACTTC
CDR3aa: CATSRDSELAKNIQYF

d_gene: .
abundance: .
j_gene: TRBJ2-1
v_gene: TRBV28
CDR3nt: TGTGCCAGCAGTTTCTTAGCCGCGCGGGAGCAGTTCTTC
CDR3aa: CASSFLAAREQFF

d_gene: TRBD2
abundance: few
j_gene: TRBJ2-1
v_gene: TRBV7-3
CDR3nt: TGTGCCAGCAGCATGATAGCGGGAGGGAGCAATGAGCAGTTCTTC
CDR3aa: CASSMIAGGSNEQFF

d_gene: .
abundance: few
j_gene: TRBJ2-1
v_gene: TRBV7-2
CDR3nt: TGTGCCAGCAGCGTCCAAACCGGGACACCCTACAATGAGCAGTTCTTC
CDR3aa: CASSVQTGTPYNEQFF

d_gene: TRBD2
abundance: .
j_gene: TRBJ2-5
v_gene: TRBV7-2
CDR3nt: TGTGCCAGCAGCTTAGCGCTTCCCAGCGGGAGGGCCTTTGGGACCCAGTACTTC
CDR3aa: CASSLALPSGRAFGTQYF

d_gene: .
abundance: .
j_gene: TRBJ1-4
v_gene: TRBV25-1
CDR3nt: TGTGCCAGCAGTGAAGACGGGAGGGCAACTAATGAAAAACTGTTTTTT
CDR3aa: CASSEDGRATNEKLFF

d_gene: .
abundance: .
j_gene: TRBJ2-5
v_gene: TRBV29-1
CDR3nt: TGCAGCGCCGATATCGCGGGAGAGACCCAGTACTTC
CDR3aa: CSADIAGETQYF

d_gene: .
abundance: .
j_gene: TRBJ2-1
v_gene: TRBV7-9
CDR3nt: TGTGCCAGCAGCTTATCAGCGCCCGTCAGCTCCTACGAGCAGTTCTTC
CDR3aa: CASSLSAPVSSYEQFF

d_gene: .
abundance: few
j_gene: TRBJ2-6
v_gene: TRBV28
CDR3nt: TGTGCCAGCAGTTCGAGCGGCTCTGGGGCCAACGTCCTGACTTTC
CDR3aa: CASSSSGSGANVLTF

d_gene: .
abundance: .
j_gene: TRBJ1-1
v_gene: TRBV7-9
CDR3nt: TGTACCAGCAGCTTAGCCCATGGGACAGCTTTCTTT
CDR3aa: CTSSLAHGTAFF

d_gene: TRBD2
abundance: few
j_gene: TRBJ2-7
v_gene: TRBV5-1
CDR3nt: TGCGCCAGCAGACCGGGACTAGCGCGATCCCAGATCTACGAGCAGTACTTC
CDR3aa: CASRPGLARSQIYEQYF

d_gene: .
abundance: .
j_gene: TRBJ2-2
v_gene: TRBV7-9
CDR3nt: TGTGCCAGTTTTCCACTAGCCGGACCGAACACCGGGGAGCTGTTTTTT
CDR3aa: CASFPLAGPNTGELFF

d_gene: .
abundance: few
j_gene: TRBJ2-1
v_gene: TRBV11-1
CDR3nt: TGTGCCAGCAGCCCGTCCTCCGACAATGAGCAGTTCTTC
CDR3aa: CASSPSSDNEQFF

d_gene: .
abundance: few
j_gene: TRBJ2-7
v_gene: TRBV20-1
CDR3nt: TGCAGTGCTAGACCAGACACCCCGACATACGAGCAGTACTTC
CDR3aa: CSARPDTPTYEQYF

d_gene: TRBD1
abundance: .
j_gene: TRBJ2-7
v_gene: TRBV29-1
CDR3nt: TGCAGCGTAGGGGGACAGGGAACGGACGAGCAGTACTTC
CDR3aa: CSVGGQGTDEQYF

d_gene: TRBD2
abundance: .
j_gene: TRBJ2-1
v_gene: TRBV2
CDR3nt: TGTGCCAGTAAGGGACTAGCGGTCAATGAGCAGTTCTTC
CDR3aa: CASKGLAVNEQFF

d_gene: .
abundance: few
j_gene: TRBJ2-1
v_gene: TRBV7-2
CDR3nt: TGTGCCAGCAGCTTAGAAAAGGGGTTCCTCCCTTTTCGCGTCAATGAGCAGTTCTTC
CDR3aa: CASSLEKGFLPFRVNEQFF

d_gene: TRBD2
abundance: .
j_gene: TRBJ2-2
v_gene: TRBV7-7
CDR3nt: TGTGCTAGCAGCCTAGGTCCTAGCGGTCCCCAGGGCGGGGAGCTGTTTTTT
CDR3aa: CASSLGPSGPQGGELFF

d_gene: .
abundance: .
j_gene: TRBJ2-7
v_gene: TRBV9
CDR3nt: TGTGCCAGCAGCGTAGCGGGGGTAGGGAATGAGCAGTACTTC
CDR3aa: CASSVAGVGNEQYF

d_gene: TRBD2
abundance: few
j_gene: TRBJ2-1
v_gene: TRBV5-1
CDR3nt: TGCGCCAGCAGCTTGGGCGGCGGGGGGACGAGCTCCTACAATGAGCAGTTCTTC
CDR3aa: CASSLGGGGTSSYNEQFF

d_gene: TRBD1
abundance: .
j_gene: TRBJ2-7
v_gene: TRBV18
CDR3nt: TGTGCCAGCTCACCCATAGACAGGGACCGCTACGAGCAGTACTTC
CDR3aa: CASSPIDRDRYEQYF

d_gene: TRBD2
abundance: .
j_gene: TRBJ2-3
v_gene: TRBV9
CDR3nt: TGTGCCAGCAGCCCTAGTATCGGGGGGGCAGATACGCAGTATTTT
CDR3aa: CASSPSIGGADTQYF

d_gene: .
abundance: .
j_gene: TRBJ1-5
v_gene: TRBV4-3
CDR3nt: TGCGCCAGCAGCCAAGAAGCCACCCGCAATCAGCCCCAGCATTTT
CDR3aa: CASSQEATRNQPQHF

d_gene: TRBD2
abundance: .
j_gene: TRBJ2-1
v_gene: TRBV20-1
CDR3nt: TGCAGTGCTAGAGATTTCCAAAGCGGGAGGGCCTCCTACAATGAGCAGTTCTTC
CDR3aa: CSARDFQSGRASYNEQFF

d_gene: TRBD1
abundance: few
j_gene: TRBJ2-3
v_gene: TRBV28
CDR3nt: TGTGCCAGCAGTCTACAGGGGATAGATACGCAGTATTTT
CDR3aa: CASSLQGIDTQYF

d_gene: TRBD1
abundance: many
j_gene: TRBJ2-7
v_gene: TRBV12-3/TRBV12-4
CDR3nt: TGTGCCAGCAGTCCGGCGACAGGGTACTACGAGCAGTACTTC
CDR3aa: CASSPATGYYEQYF

d_gene: .
abundance: many
j_gene: TRBJ1-1
v_gene: TRBV6-5
CDR3nt: TGTGCCAGCAGTTACTCTTCGGTTCTGAACACTGAAGCTTTCTTT
CDR3aa: CASSYSSVLNTEAFF

d_gene: TRBD2
abundance: few
j_gene: TRBJ2-2
v_gene: TRBV7-2
CDR3nt: TGTGCCAGCAGCTCCCGACTAGCGGGAGAAAGGGCCGGGGAGCTGTTTTTT
CDR3aa: CASSSRLAGERAGELFF

d_gene: TRBD1
abundance: .
j_gene: TRBJ2-2
v_gene: TRBV27
CDR3nt: TGTGCCAGCAGTTTGTCAGGGGGCTTCGCCGGGGAGCTGTTTTTT
CDR3aa: CASSLSGGFAGELFF

d_gene: TRBD1
abundance: .
j_gene: TRBJ2-4
v_gene: TRBV30
CDR3nt: TGTGCCTGGAGTGTACAGGGGGGACAGGGGGGAAACATTCAGTACTTC
CDR3aa: CAWSVQGGQGGNIQYF

d_gene: .
abundance: few
j_gene: TRBJ2-6
v_gene: TRBV12-3/TRBV12-4
CDR3nt: TGTGCCAGCAGCCATCAAAACGCTGGGGCCAACGTCCTGACTTTC
CDR3aa: CASSHQNAGANVLTF